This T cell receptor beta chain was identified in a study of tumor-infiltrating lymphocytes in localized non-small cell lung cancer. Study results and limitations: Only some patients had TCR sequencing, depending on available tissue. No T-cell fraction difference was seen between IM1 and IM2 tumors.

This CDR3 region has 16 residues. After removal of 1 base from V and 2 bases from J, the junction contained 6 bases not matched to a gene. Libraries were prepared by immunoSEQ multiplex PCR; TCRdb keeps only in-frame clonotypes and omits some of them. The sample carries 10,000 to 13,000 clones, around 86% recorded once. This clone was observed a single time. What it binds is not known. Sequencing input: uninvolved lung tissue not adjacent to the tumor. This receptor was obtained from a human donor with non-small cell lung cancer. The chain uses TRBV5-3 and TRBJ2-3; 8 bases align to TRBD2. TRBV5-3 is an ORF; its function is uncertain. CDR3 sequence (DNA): TGTGCCAGAAGCTTGTCCCGGGGGGGATTCACAGATACGCAGTATTTT. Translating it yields CARSLSRGGFTDTQYF.